The 14 T cell receptor beta chains reported below all come from one sample, sequenced in a study (dated by TCRdb to between 2015 and 2016). The library was generated by RT-PCR. The sequencing machine was an Illumina MiSeq. The public reads were run again by TCRdb, first through fastp at Q25 and then through MiXCR, and only productive beta chains were kept. Every CDR3 protein is listed once, alongside the most common genes and DNA of its rows. In all, the sample holds about 680,000 distinct CDR3 sequences, and 12% to 15% of those were seen once. The ten largest clones add up to roughly 4% of the sample. The sequencing sample was made of memory CD4+ T cells from blood. These receptors came from a female donor in good health, serving as a healthy control.

This clonotype has only a few counts. The chain uses TRBV7-2 and TRBJ1-1, with no clear D. V lost 4 bases, J lost 3 bases, and 9 bases lay in between. From germline, CDR1 is SGHTA and CDR2 FQGNSA. The CDR3 has 13 residues. The CDR3 sequence: CASSSDRYTEAFF. The CDR3 DNA reads as TGTGCCAGCAGCTCGGACCGTTACACTGAAGCTTTCTTT.

This clonotype was counted ten times or more. The CDR3: CASSFIAGLVAEQYF. CDR3 bases: TGTGCCAGCAGCTTTATAGCGGGACTGGTCGCCGAGCAGTACTTC. The genes are TRBV7-8 and TRBJ2-7, with TRBD2 matching 8 bases. Trimming took 3 bases from V and 6 from J; bases not matched to a gene: 10. Germline V gives CDR1 SGHVS, CDR2 FQNEAQ. This CDR3 region has 15 residues.

In this sample, this clonotype turned up many times. This chain connects TRBV7-9 to TRBJ2-5; D not certain. Per the germline V gene, CDR1 is SEHNR and CDR2 is FQNEAQ (reference sequence). The ends were cut back, 3 bases at V and 5 bases at J, with 10 bases in the middle. The CDR3 covers 13 residues. The CDR3 spells CASSFDHGETQYF. The DNA of the CDR3 is TGTGCCAGCAGCTTTGATCACGGGGAGACCCAGTACTTC.

V gene TRBV7-9 combines with J gene TRBJ2-7; 8 bases align to TRBD1. The CDR3 has 16 residues. After removal of 4 bases from V and 0 bases from J, the junction contained 8 bases not matched to a gene. Germline values: CDR1 SEHNR, CDR2 FQNEAQ (reference sequence). Here the CDR3 DNA reads TGTGCCAGCAGCTCTCCGACAGGGGCCCTCTCCTACGAGCAGTACTTC. Residues: CASSSPTGALSYEQYF.

This clonotype was detected many times. This sequence joins TRBV12-3 or TRBV12-4 and TRBJ2-5; D is perhaps TRBD1 (6 bases). V lost 6 bases and J 5 bases, leaving 16 bases between the germline ends. This CDR3 region has 14 residues. This CDR3 reads CASSSSGDGETQYF. Written as DNA, the CDR3 is TGTGCCAGCAGCTCTTCAGGGGATGGGGAGACCCAGTACTTC.

The DNA for the CDR3 is TGCAGCGTTGAGGATAATGAAAAACTGTTTTTT. It specifies CSVEDNEKLFF. V usage is TRBV29-1 and J usage is TRBJ1-4, with D uncertain. The CDR3 extends over 11 amino acids. V shed 3 bases and J shed 4 bases, with 3 bases lying between them. Germline CDR1 reads SQVTM; CDR2 reads ANQGSEA.

The CDR3 protein is CASSLVSGSIYEQYF. DNA of the CDR3: TGCGCCAGCAGCTTGGTTAGCGGGAGTATCTACGAGCAGTACTTC. J is TRBJ2-7 and V is TRBV5-1, with 9 bases identical to TRBD2. Trimming took 0 bases from V and 3 from J; bases not matched to a gene: 4. CDR3 size: 15 residues. The germline V gene encodes CDR1 SGHRS and CDR2 YFSETQ.

V is TRBV5-1 and J is TRBJ1-1; no reliable D call. Trimming removed 4 bases from V and 6 bases from J, with 22 bases in between. Germline loops: CDR1 SGHRS, CDR2 YFSETQ. The CDR3 has 16 amino acids. The CDR3 protein is CASSVTPYYKTAEAFF. CDR3 coding DNA: TGCGCCAGCAGCGTGACACCGTACTACAAAACCGCTGAAGCTTTCTTT.

Ten or more counts support this clonotype. The chain recombines TRBV6-5 with TRBJ1-4, with 7 bases matching TRBD1. The CDR3 is 15 amino acids. Germline V gene sequence: CDR1 MNHEY, CDR2 SVGAGI. V lost 5 bases and J lost 5; bases outside the gene matches: 8. The CDR3 DNA is TGTGCCAGCAGTGCTGACAGGGAGGTGAATGAAAAACTGTTTTTT. It encodes CASSADREVNEKLFF.

On this clonotype: A read error is possible here, since a much larger clone lies one base away. The chain is built from TRBV12-3 or TRBV12-4 and TRBJ2-3; D is undetermined. The CDR3 runs to 12 residues. The CDR3: CASSFNTDRQYF. The CDR3 DNA reads TGTGCCAGCAGTTTTAACACAGATAGGCAGTATTTT.

There are a few counts of this clonotype. The V and J genes are TRBV6-1 and TRBJ2-7; D might be TRBD1 or TRBD2, each matching 5 bases. The ends were cut back, 7 bases at V and 3 bases at J, with 16 bases in the middle. The CDR3 covers 14 residues. Germline lookup yields CDR1 MNHNS and CDR2 SASEGT. Written as DNA, the CDR3 is TGTGCCAGCACTTCGACGGGACCTTACTACGAGCAGTACTTC. Translation gives CASTSTGPYYEQYF.

This clonotype has at least ten counts. V is TRBV10-3 and J is TRBJ2-3; 7 bases align to TRBD2. This CDR3 has 15 residues. Germline loops: CDR1 ENHRY, CDR2 SYGVKD. V shed 4 bases, J shed 0 bases, and the junction held 4 bases outside the gene matches. CDR3 loop: CAISGVGGSTDTQYF. As DNA, the CDR3 is TGTGCCATCAGTGGAGTGGGAGGGAGCACAGATACGCAGTATTTT.

The chain uses TRBV5-5 and TRBJ1-2; D unresolved. From germline, CDR1 is SGHKS and CDR2 YYEKEE (reference sequence). The V and J ends lost 1 base and 2 bases respectively, with 12 bases between them. This CDR3 comprises 15 residues. The CDR3 DNA reads as TGTGCCAGCAGCTTGTCCAGCGGGCCGAACTATGGCTACACCTTC. It codes for CASSLSSGPNYGYTF.

This rearrangement joins TRBV7-2 to TRBJ2-1, with D unclear. Trimming took 5 bases from V and 9 from J, leaving 11 bases between them. This CDR3 contains 12 residues. Germline lookup yields CDR1 SGHTA and CDR2 FQGNSA. The DNA for the CDR3 is TGTGCCAGCAGCCCGAGGCGGACTGAGCAGTTCTTC. Translated: CASSPRRTEQFF.